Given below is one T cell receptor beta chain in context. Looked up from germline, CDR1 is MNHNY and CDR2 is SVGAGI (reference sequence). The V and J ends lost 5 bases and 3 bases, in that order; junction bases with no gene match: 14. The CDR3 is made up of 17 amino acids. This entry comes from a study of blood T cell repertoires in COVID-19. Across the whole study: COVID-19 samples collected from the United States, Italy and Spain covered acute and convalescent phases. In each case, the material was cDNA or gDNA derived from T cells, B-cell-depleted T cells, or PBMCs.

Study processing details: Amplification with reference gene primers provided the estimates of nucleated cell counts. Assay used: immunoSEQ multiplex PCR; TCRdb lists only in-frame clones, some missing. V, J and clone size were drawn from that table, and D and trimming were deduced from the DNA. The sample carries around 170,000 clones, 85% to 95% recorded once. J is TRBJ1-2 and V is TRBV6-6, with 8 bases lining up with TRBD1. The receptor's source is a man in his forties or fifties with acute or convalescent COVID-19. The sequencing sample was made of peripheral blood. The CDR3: CASSQRGTGPLDYGYTF. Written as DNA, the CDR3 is TGTGCCAGCAGTCAAAGGGGGACAGGCCCCCTTGACTATGGCTACACCTTC.